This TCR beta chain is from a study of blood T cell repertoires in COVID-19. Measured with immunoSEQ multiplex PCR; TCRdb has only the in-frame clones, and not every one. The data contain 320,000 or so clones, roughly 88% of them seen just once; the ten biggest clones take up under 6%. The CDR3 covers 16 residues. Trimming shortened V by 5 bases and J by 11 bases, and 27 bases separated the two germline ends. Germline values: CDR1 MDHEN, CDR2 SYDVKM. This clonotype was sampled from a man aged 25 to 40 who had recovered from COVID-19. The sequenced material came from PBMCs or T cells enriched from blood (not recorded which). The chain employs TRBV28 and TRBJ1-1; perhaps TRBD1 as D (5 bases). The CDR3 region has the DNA TGTGCCAGCAGTCTACAAAAGATACCAGGGCCCGAAGGGGCTTTCTTT. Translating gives CASSLQKIPGPEGAFF.